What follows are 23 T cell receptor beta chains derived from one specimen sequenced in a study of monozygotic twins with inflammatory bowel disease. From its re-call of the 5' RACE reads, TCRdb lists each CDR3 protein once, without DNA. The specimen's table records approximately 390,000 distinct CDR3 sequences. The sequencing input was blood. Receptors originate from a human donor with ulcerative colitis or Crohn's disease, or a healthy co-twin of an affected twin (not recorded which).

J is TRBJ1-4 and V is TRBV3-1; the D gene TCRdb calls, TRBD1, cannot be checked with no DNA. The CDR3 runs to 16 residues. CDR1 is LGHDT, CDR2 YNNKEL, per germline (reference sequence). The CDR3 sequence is CASSQDASDRGGKLFF. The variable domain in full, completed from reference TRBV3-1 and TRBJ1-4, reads DTAVSQTPKYLVTQMGNDKSIKCEQNLGHDTMYWYKQDSKKFLKIMFSYNNKELIINETVPNRFSPKSPDKAHLNLHINSLELGDSAVYFCASSQDASDRGGKLFFGSGTQLSVL.

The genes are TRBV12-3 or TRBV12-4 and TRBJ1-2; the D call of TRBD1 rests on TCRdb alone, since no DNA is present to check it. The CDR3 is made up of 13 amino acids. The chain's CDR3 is CASSPFPEGGYTF.

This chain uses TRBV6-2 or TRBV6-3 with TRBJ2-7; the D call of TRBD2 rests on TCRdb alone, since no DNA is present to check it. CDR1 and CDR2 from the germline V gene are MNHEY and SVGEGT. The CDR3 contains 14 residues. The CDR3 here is CASSGSGSGYEQYF.

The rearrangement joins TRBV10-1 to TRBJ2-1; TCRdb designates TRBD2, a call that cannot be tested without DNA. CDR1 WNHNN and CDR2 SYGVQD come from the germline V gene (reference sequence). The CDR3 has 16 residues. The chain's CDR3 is CASSDQRGGPSDEQFF.

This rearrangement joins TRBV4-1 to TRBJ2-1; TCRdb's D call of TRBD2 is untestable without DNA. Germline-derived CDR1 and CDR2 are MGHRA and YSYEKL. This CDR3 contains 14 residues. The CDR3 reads CASSQQQGPGEQFF.

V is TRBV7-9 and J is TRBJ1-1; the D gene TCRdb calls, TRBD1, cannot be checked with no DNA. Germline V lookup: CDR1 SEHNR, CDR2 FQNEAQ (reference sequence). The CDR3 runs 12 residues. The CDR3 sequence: CASSYGAGGAFF.

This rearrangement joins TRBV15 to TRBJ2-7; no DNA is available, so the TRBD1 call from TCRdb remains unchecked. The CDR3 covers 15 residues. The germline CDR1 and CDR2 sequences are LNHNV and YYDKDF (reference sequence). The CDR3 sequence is CATREGTGYPYEQYF.

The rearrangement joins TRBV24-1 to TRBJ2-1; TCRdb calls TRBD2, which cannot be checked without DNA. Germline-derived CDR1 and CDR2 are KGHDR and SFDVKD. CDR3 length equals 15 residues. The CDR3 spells CATSDPKNSGDEQFF.

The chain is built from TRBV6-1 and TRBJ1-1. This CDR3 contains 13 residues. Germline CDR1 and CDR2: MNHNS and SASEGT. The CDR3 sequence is CAIKTFMNTEAFF.

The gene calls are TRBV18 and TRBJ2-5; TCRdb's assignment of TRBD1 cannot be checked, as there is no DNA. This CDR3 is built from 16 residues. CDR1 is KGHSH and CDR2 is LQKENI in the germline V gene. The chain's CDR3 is CASSPLRGGLVETQYF. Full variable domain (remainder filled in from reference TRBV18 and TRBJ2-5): NAGVMQNPRHLVRRRGQEARLRCSPMKGHSHVYWYRQLPEEGLKFMVYLQKENIIDESGMPKERFSAEFPKEGPSILRIQQVVRGDSAAYFCASSPLRGGLVETQYFGPGTRLLVL.

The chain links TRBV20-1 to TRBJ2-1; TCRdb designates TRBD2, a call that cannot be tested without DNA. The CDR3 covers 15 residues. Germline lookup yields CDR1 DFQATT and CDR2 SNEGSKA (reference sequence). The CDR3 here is CSARDSPSGKREQFF.

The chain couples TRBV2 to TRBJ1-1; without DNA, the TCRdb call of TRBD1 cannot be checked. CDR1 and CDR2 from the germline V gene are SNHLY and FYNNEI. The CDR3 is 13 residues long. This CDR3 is CASQGRKNTEAFF. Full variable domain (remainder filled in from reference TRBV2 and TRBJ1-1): EPEVTQTPSHQVTQMGQEVILRCVPISNHLYFYWYRQILGQKVEFLVSFYNNEISEKSEIFDDQFSVERPDGSNFTLKIRSTKLEDSAMYFCASQGRKNTEAFFGQGTRLTVV.

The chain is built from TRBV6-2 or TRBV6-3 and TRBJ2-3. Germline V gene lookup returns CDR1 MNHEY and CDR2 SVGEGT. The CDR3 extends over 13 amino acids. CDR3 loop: CASSASVWDTQYF.

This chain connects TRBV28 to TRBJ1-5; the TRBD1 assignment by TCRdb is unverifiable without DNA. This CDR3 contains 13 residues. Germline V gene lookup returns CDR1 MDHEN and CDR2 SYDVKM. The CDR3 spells CASRDSINQPQQF.

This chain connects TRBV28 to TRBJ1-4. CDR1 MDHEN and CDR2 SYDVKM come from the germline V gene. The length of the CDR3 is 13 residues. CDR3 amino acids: CASSFSGLGKLFF.

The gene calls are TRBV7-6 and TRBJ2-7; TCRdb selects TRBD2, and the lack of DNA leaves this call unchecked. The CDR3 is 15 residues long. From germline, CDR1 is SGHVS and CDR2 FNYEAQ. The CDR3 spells CASGGTSGSPYEQYF.

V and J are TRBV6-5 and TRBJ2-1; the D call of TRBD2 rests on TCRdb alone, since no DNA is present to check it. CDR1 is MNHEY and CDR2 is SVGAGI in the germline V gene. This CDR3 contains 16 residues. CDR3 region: CASSYLASGRKNEQFF.

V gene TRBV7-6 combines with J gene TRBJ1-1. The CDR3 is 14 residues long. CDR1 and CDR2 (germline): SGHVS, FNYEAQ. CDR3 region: CASSLAPVNTEAFF.

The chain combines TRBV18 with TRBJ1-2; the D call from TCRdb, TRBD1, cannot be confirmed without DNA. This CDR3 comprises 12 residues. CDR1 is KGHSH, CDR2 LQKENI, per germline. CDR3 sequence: CASSPWDRGYTF. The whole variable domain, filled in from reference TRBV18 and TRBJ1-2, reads NAGVMQNPRHLVRRRGQEARLRCSPMKGHSHVYWYRQLPEEGLKFMVYLQKENIIDESGMPKERFSAEFPKEGPSILRIQQVVRGDSAAYFCASSPWDRGYTFGSGTRLTVV.

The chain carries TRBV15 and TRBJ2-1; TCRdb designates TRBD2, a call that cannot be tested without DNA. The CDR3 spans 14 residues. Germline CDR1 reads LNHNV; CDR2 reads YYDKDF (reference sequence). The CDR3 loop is CATSVSGEHNEQFF.

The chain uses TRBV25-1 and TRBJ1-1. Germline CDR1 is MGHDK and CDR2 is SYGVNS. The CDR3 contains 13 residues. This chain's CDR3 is CASSDGGFGWAFF.

The CDR3: CASSSMTGDYGYTF. The chain uses TRBV5-1 and TRBJ1-2; TCRdb names TRBD1, which stays unverified in the absence of DNA. The CDR3 covers 14 residues. Germline loops: CDR1 SGHRS, CDR2 YFSETQ.

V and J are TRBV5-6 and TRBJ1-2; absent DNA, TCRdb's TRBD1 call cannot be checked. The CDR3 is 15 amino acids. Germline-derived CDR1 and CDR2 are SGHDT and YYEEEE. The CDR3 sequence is CASSRAGRGDYGYTF.